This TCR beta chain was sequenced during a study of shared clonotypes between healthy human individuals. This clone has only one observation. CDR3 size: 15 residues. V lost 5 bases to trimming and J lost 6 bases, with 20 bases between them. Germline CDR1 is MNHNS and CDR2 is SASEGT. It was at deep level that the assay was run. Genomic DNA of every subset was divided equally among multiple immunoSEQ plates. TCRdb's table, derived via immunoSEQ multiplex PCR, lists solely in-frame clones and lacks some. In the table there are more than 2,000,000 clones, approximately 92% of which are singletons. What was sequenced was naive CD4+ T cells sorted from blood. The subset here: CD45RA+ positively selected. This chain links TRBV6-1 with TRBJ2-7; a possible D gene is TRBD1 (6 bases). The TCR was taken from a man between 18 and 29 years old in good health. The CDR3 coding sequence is TGTGCCAGCAGTACTCAGACAGGATCCTCCGTCGAGCAGTACTTC. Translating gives CASSTQTGSSVEQYF.